The rows below give T cell receptor beta chains drawn from one sample of a study of T cell repertoires in cytomegalovirus infection. TCRdb re-called the reads with MiXCR, one entry per CDR3 protein. The sample lists roughly 990,000 distinct CDR3 sequences; less than 40% were seen once. These receptors lack a known antigen. The material sequenced was cultured CD8+ T cells from PBMCs, taken from culture after CMV antigen stimulation. These receptors originate from a human donor in good health (CMV status not recorded). Some clones in this sample may be carry-over from other donors' samples. Both conserved end residues are part of each CDR3.

V gene: TRBV15
CDR3 length: 13
CDR3 protein: CATSSRTVLKAFF

V gene: TRBV27
CDR3 length: 12
CDR3 protein: CASSYGYNEQFF

V gene: TRBV6-5
CDR3 length: 16
CDR3 protein: CASSSRTGGYNSPLHF

V gene: TRBV7-8
CDR3 length: 14
CDR3 protein: CASSPWTGIHEQYF

V gene: TRBV7-9
CDR3 length: 16
CDR3 protein: CASSPASGGALNEQFF

V gene: TRBV12-3/TRBV12-4
CDR3 length: 12
CDR3 protein: CASILGETEAFF

V gene: TRBV12-3/TRBV12-4
CDR3 length: 18
CDR3 protein: CASTWALPDLGGQETQYF

V gene: TRBV7-7
CDR3 length: 15
CDR3 protein: CASSLSADRPSEQYF

V gene: TRBV12-3/TRBV12-4
CDR3 length: 13
CDR3 protein: CASNLQGRGTQYF

V gene: TRBV5-4
CDR3 length: 16
CDR3 protein: CASSFTLGTGGAEQYF

V gene: TRBV5-4
CDR3 length: 12
CDR3 protein: CARTTGFYGYTF

V gene: TRBV20-1
CDR3 length: 11
CDR3 protein: CSAKVGGTQYF

V gene: TRBV29-1
CDR3 length: 14
CDR3 protein: CSVEKRQTNYGYTF

V gene: TRBV27
CDR3 length: 14
CDR3 protein: CASSLSTGLGGYTF

V gene: TRBV7-2
CDR3 length: 18
CDR3 protein: CASSLLAGAPLDTDTQYF

V gene: TRBV4-3
CDR3 length: 15
CDR3 protein: CASSQAPGAYNEQFF

V gene: TRBV5-1
CDR3 length: 15
CDR3 protein: CASSEGQSSGNTIYF

V gene: TRBV7-9
CDR3 length: 13
CDR3 protein: CASSLEGPGELFF

V gene: TRBV7-9
CDR3 length: 14
CDR3 protein: CASSPGEISETQYF

V gene: TRBV11-2
CDR3 length: 12
CDR3 protein: CASSHPGHTQYF

V gene: TRBV27
CDR3 length: 15
CDR3 protein: CASSLETAGLSEQYF

V gene: TRBV4-2
CDR3 length: 16
CDR3 protein: CASSQLSGGAYNEQFF

V gene: TRBV7-2
CDR3 length: 14
CDR3 protein: CASSFGTSGGEQYF

V gene: TRBV7-7
CDR3 length: 16
CDR3 protein: CASSPTASVGQETQYF

V gene: TRBV4-1
CDR3 length: 15
CDR3 protein: CASSQGIDLGGTQYF

V gene: TRBV7-6
CDR3 length: 16
CDR3 protein: CASSSPVGAATDTQYF

V gene: TRBV6-2/TRBV6-3
CDR3 length: 12
CDR3 protein: CASSFGGYGYTF

V gene: TRBV27
CDR3 length: 14
CDR3 protein: CASGSGGIQETQYF

V gene: TRBV7-9
CDR3 length: 15
CDR3 protein: CASSLPEQGTNEQFF

V gene: TRBV5-4
CDR3 length: 18
CDR3 protein: CASREIGGGGASYNEQFF

V gene: TRBV5-1
CDR3 length: 14
CDR3 protein: CASGRGYNTGELFF

V gene: TRBV7-6
CDR3 length: 15
CDR3 protein: CASSLFSGSQETQYF